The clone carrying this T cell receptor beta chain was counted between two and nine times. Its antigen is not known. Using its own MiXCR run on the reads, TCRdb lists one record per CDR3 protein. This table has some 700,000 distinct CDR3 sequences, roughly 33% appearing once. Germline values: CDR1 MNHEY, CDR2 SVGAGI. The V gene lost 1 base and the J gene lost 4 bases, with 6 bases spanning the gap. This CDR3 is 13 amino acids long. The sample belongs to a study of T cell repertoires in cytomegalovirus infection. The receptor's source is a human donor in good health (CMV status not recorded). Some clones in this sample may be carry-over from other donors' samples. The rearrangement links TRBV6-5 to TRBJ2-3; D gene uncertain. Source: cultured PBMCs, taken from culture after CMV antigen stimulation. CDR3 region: CASSYFTSDTQYF. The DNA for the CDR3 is TGTGCCAGCAGTTACTTCACCTCAGATACGCAGTATTTT.